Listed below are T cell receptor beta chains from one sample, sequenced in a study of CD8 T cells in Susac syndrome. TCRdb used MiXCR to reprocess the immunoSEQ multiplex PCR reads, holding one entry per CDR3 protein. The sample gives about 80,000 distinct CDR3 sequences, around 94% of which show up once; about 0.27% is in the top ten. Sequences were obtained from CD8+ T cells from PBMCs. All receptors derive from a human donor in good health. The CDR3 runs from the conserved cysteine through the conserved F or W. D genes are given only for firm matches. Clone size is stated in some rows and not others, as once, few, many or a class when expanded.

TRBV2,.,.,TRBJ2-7,CASSGQQGPYEQYF,TGTGCCAGCAGTGGGCAACAGGGCCCATACGAGCAGTACTTC
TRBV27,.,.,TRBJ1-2,CASSLSRGLYGYTF,TGTGCCAGCAGTTTATCGCGGGGGTTGTATGGCTACACCTTC
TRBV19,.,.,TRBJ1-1,CASSIAARTEAFF,TGTGCCAGTAGTATTGCGGCCAGAACTGAAGCTTTCTTT
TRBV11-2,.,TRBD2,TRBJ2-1,CASSSLPASGRRSSYNEQFF,TGTGCCAGCAGCTCCCTCCCGGCTAGCGGGAGAAGGTCATCCTACAATGAGCAGTTCTTC
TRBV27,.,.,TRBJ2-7,CASSLGGADEQYF,TGTGCCAGCAGTCTAGGTGGCGCCGACGAGCAGTACTTC
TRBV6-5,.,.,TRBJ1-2,CASSSRYQIPHAF,TGTGCCAGCAGTTCCCGATACCAGATCCCTCATGCCTTC
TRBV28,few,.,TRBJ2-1,CASSSDRPIDEQFF,TGTGCCAGCAGCAGTGACAGACCCATCGATGAGCAGTTCTTC
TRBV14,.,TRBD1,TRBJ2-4,CASSLQGIRDIQYF,TGTGCCAGCAGCCTACAGGGGATACGAGACATTCAGTACTTC
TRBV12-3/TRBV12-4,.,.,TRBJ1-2,CASSHHLSGTIYGYTF,TGTGCCAGCAGCCACCACTTATCCGGGACAATCTATGGCTACACCTTC
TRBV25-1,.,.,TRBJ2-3,CASSATGIDTQYF,TGTGCCAGCAGTGCTACAGGGATTGATACGCAGTATTTT
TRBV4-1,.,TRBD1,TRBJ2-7,CASSHGRGRGNEQYF,TGCGCCAGCAGCCACGGCAGGGGGCGCGGGAACGAGCAGTACTTC
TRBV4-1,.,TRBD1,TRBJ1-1,CASSQYGQGYTEAFF,TGCGCCAGCAGCCAGTACGGACAGGGGTACACTGAAGCTTTCTTT
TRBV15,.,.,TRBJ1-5,CATSILGGQPQHF,TGTGCCACCAGCATATTAGGTGGACAGCCCCAGCATTTT
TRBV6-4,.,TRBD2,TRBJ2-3,CASSDSGGPDTQYF,TGTGCCAGCAGTGACAGCGGGGGGCCAGATACGCAGTATTTT
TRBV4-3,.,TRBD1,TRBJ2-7,CASSSIQGARYEQYF,TGCGCCAGCAGCAGCATACAGGGGGCGCGATACGAGCAGTACTTC
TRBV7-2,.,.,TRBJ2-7,CASRPSSSYEQYF,TGTGCCAGCAGACCATCGAGCTCCTACGAGCAGTACTTC
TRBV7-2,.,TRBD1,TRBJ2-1,CASSSLGGTGNEQFF,TGTGCCAGCAGCTCACTAGGGGGCACTGGCAATGAGCAGTTCTTC